This T cell receptor (beta chain) was sequenced in a study of blood T cell repertoires in COVID-19. Looked up from germline, CDR1 is SGHRS and CDR2 is YFSETQ. The J segment lost 7 bases and the V segment lost 4 bases, leaving 2 bases of the junction unmatched. The CDR3 length is 12 residues. Assay: immunoSEQ multiplex PCR; the TCRdb copy retains only in-frame clones and omits some. The table includes about 190,000 clones, roughly 80% detected once. The chain employs TRBV5-1 and TRBJ2-1; 7 bases agree with TRBD1. The sequenced sample consisted of peripheral blood. The receptor comes from a man aged 55 to 70 with active or convalescent COVID-19. The CDR3 loop reads CASSLGQNEQFF. The CDR3 DNA sequence: TGCGCCAGCAGCCTGGGACAGAATGAGCAGTTCTTC.